This T cell receptor beta chain was identified in a study of CD4 T cells in relation to SARS-CoV-2 and coronaviruses. Clones were read by immunoSEQ multiplex PCR, and TCRdb kept only the in-frame ones, dropping some. The sample lists some 26,000 clones, more than 60% occurring once. Trimming removed 0 bases from V and 1 base from J; junction bases left unmatched: 5. The CDR3 length is 17 residues. Per the germline V gene, CDR1 is SGHNT and CDR2 is YENEEA. Details on this clone: The target antigen is unknown.

CD4+ T cells from unexposed donors were obtained before the COVID-19 pandemic (2011-2018). CD4+ T cells were isolated from the cells after nine to eleven days of culture. Notes on the study in general: Crossreactive clones expanded significantly less to SARS-CoV-2 than monoreactive clones. Samples before the pandemic and after infection were not matched within any donor. In around 60% of donors, memory CD4+ clonotypes crossrecognized SARS-CoV-2 and at least one common cold coronavirus spike.

Specimen: CD4+ T cells from PBMCs, cultured in vitro. The TCR comes from a human donor in good health. This chain connects TRBV11-3 to TRBJ2-2; 7 bases align to TRBD1. The CDR3 sequence is CASSLEFGTVNTGELFF. The CDR3 DNA follows: TGTGCCAGCAGCTTAGAGTTTGGGACAGTGAACACCGGGGAGCTGTTTTTT.